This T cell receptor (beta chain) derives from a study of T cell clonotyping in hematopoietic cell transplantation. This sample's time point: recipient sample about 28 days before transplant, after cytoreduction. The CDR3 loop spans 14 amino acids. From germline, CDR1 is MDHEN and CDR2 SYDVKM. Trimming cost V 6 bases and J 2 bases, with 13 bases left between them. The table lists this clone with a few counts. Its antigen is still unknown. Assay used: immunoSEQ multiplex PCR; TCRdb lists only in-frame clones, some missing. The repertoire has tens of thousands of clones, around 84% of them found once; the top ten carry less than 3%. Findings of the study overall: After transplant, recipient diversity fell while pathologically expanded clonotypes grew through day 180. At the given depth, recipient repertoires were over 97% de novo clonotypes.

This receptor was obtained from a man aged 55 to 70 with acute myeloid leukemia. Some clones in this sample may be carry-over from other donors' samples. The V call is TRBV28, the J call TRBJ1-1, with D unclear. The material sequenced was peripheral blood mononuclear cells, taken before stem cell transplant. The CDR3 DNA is TGTGCCAGCAGCGGAACCCTAGGTAACACTGAAGCTTTCTTT. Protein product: CASSGTLGNTEAFF.